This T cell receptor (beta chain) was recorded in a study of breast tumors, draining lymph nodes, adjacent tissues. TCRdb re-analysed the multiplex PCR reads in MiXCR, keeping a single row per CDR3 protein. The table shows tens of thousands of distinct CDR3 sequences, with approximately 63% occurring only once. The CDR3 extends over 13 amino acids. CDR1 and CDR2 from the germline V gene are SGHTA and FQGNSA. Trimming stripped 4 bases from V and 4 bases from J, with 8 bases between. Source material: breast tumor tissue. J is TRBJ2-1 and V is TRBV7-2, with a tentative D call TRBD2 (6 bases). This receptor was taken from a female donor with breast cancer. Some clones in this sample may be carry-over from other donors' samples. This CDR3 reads CASSSGRYNEQFF. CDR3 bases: TGTGCCAGCAGCTCAGGGAGGTACAATGAGCAGTTCTTC.